This T cell receptor (beta chain) was observed in a study of OX40 agonist ivuxolimab in advanced cancers. Study details: An agonistic anti-OX40 (CD134) antibody, ivuxolimab, was used to treat the patients. Patients assigned to dose escalation were diagnosed with hepatocellular carcinoma, melanoma, renal cell or head and neck cancer.

The study's findings and limits: Clonal expansion by week 6 occurred in CD4+ and CD8+ blood T cells (at 0.1 to 3.0 mg/kg). Antigens targeted by the expanded peripheral T cells were not determined.

TCRdb's copy holds only in-frame clones and misses some; the assay was immunoSEQ multiplex PCR. The sample includes approximately 74,000 clones, roughly 87% seen only once; the top ten take roughly 5.8%. In the case of this clone: The target antigen is unknown.

The CDR3 contains 15 residues. Germline V gives CDR1 SNHLY, CDR2 FYNNEI. V dropped 7 bases and J dropped 5 bases, with 20 bases sitting between them. The clonotype was recovered from an adult with an advanced solid tumor such as melanoma, head and neck, liver or kidney cancer. The sequences come from CD4+ or CD8+ T cells sorted from blood, collected in a trial of the OX40 agonist ivuxolimab. The V gene is TRBV2, the J gene TRBJ1-2; D is perhaps TRBD1 (5 bases). The CDR3 region is CASTRQGLKGYGYTF. Here the CDR3 DNA reads TGTGCCAGCACGCGGCAAGGGTTGAAGGGGTATGGCTACACCTTC.